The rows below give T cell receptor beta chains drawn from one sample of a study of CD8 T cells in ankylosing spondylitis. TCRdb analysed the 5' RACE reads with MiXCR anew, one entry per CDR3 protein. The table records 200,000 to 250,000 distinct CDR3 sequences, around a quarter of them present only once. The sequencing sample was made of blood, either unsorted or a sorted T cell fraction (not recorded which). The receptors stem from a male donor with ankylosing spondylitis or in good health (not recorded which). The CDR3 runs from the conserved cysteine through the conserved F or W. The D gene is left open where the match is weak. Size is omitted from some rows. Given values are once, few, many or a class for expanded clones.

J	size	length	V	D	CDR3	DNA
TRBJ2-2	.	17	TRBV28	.	CASGNVVRGSETGELFF	TGTGCCAGCGGTAATGTGGTCCGGGGGAGTGAGACCGGGGAGCTGTTTTTT
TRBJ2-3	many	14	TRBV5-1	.	CASSPGGGTDTQYF	TGCGCCAGCAGCCCCGGAGGGGGCACAGATACGCAGTATTTT
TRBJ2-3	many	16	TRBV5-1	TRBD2	CASSQGLAGDTDTQYF	TGCGCCAGCAGCCAGGGACTAGCGGGGGACACAGATACGCAGTATTTT
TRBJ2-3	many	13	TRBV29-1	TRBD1	CSVEGSSQGKKYF	TGCAGCGTTGAAGGATCGTCACAGGGGAAGAAGTATTTT
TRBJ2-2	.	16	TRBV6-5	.	CASSYSNPAATGELFF	TGTGCCAGCAGTTACTCGAACCCGGCAGCCACCGGGGAGCTGTTTTTT
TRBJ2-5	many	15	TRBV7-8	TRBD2	CASNLIAGRGETQYF	TGTGCCAGCAACCTAATAGCGGGGCGAGGAGAGACCCAGTACTTC
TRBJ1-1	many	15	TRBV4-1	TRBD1	CASSQTRTGVGEAFF	TGCGCCAGCAGCCAAACTCGGACAGGGGTCGGCGAGGCTTTCTTT
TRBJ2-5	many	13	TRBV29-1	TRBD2	CSGAGGPSETQYF	TGCAGCGGGGCGGGAGGGCCCTCGGAGACCCAGTACTTC
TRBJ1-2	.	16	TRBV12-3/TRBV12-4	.	CASRYRQAPDHYGYTF	TGTGCCAGCAGATACAGACAGGCGCCAGACCACTATGGCTACACCTTC
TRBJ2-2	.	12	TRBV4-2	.	CASSPRPGELFF	TGTGCCAGCAGCCCCAGGCCCGGGGAGCTGTTTTTT
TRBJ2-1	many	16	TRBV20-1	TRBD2	CSARDLGGRGNNEQFF	TGCAGTGCTAGAGATCTGGGCGGGAGGGGAAACAATGAGCAGTTCTTC
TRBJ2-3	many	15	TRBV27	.	CASSLMARPTDTQYF	TGTGCCAGCAGTTTAATGGCTAGACCCACAGATACGCAGTATTTT